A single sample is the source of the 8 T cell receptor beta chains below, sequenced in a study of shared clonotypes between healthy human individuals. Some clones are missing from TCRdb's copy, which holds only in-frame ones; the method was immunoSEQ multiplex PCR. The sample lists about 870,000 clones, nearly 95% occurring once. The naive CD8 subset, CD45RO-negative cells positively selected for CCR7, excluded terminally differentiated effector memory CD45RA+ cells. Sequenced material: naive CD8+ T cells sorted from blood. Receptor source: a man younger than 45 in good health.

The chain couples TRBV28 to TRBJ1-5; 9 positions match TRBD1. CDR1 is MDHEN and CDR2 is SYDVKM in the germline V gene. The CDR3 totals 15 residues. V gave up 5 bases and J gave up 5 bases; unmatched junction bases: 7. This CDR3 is CASSDRGMWDQPQHF. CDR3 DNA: TGTGCCAGCAGTGACAGGGGGATGTGGGATCAGCCCCAGCATTTT.

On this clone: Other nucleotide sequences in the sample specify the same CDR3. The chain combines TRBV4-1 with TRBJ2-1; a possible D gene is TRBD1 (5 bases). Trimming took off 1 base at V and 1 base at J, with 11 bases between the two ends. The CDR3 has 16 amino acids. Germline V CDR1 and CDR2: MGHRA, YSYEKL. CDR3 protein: CASSQVSGSSYNEQFF. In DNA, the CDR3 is TGCGCCAGCAGCCAAGTTTCAGGGTCATCCTACAATGAGCAGTTCTTC.

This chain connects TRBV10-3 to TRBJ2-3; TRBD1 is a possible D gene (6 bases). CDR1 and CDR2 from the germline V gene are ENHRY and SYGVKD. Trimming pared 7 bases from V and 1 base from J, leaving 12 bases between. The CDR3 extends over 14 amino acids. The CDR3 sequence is CAITQGMGTDTQYF. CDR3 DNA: TGTGCCATCACCCAGGGGATGGGCACAGATACGCAGTATTTT.

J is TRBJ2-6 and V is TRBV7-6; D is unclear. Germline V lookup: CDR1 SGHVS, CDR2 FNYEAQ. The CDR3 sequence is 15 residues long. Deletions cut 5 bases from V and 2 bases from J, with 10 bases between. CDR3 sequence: CASSPPGTGANVLTF. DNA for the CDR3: TGTGCCAGCAGCCCCCCTGGAACTGGGGCCAACGTCCTGACTTTC. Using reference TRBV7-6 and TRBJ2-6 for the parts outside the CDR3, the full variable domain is GAGVSQSPRYKVTKRGQDVALRCDPISGHVSLYWYRQALGQGPEFLTYFNYEAQQDKSGLPNDRFSAERPEGSISTLTIQRTEQRDSAMYRCASSPPGTGANVLTFGAGSRLTVL.

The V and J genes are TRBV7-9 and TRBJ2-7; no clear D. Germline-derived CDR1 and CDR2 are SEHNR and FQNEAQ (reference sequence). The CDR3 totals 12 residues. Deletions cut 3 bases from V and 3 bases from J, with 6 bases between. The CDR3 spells CASSFENYEQYF. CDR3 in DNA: TGTGCCAGCAGCTTCGAGAACTACGAGCAGTACTTC. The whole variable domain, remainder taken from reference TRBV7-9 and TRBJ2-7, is DTGVSQNPRHKITKRGQNVTFRCDPISEHNRLYWYRQTLGQGPEFLTYFQNEAQLEKSRLLSDRFSAERPKGSFSTLEIQRTEQGDSAMYLCASSFENYEQYFGPGTRLTVT.

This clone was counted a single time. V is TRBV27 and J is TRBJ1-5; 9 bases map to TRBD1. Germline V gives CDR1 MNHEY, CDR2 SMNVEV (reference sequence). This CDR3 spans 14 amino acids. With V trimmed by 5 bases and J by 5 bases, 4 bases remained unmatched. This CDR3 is CASSTDRGYQPQHF. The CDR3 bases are TGTGCCAGCAGTACCGACAGGGGGTATCAGCCCCAGCATTTT.

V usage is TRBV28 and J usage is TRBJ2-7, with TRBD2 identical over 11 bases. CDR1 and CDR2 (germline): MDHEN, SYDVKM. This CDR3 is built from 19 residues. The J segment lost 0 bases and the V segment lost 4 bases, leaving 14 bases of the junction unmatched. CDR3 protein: CASSSPHIGTSGSSYEQYF. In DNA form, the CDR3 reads TGTGCCAGCAGTTCCCCGCATATTGGAACTAGCGGGAGCTCCTACGAGCAGTACTTC.

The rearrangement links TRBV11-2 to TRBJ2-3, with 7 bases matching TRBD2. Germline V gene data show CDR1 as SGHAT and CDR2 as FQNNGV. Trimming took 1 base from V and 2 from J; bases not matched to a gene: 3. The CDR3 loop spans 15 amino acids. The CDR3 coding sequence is TGTGCCAGCAGCTTAGGTGGGAGGGCCACAGATACGCAGTATTTT. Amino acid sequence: CASSLGGRATDTQYF.